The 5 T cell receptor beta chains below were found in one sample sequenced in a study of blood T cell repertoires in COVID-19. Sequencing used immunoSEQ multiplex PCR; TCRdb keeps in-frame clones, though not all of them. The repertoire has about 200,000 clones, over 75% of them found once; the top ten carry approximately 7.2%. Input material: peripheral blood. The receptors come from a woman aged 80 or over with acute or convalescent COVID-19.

In DNA, the CDR3 is TGTGCCAGCAGCCAAGTAAAACACCCTGAATTCGCCATATATTTT. Its protein product is CASSQVKHPEFAIYF. The chain carries TRBV3-1 (or the pseudogene TRBV3-2) and TRBJ1-3; D gene uncertain. The CDR3 covers 15 residues. The ends were cut back, 1 base at V and 11 bases at J, with 18 bases in the middle. Germline V CDR1 and CDR2: LGHDT, YNNKEL (reference sequence).

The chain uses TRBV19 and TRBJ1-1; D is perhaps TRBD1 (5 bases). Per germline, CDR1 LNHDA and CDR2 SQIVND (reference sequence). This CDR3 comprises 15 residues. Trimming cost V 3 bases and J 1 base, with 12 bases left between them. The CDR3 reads CASSIMRTGNTEAFF. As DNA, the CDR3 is TGTGCCAGTAGTATCATGAGAACAGGGAACACTGAAGCTTTCTTT. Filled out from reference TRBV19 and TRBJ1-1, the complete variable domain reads DGGITQSPKYLFRKEGQNVTLSCEQNLNHDAMYWYRQDPGQGLRLIYYSQIVNDFQKGDIAEGYSVSREKKESFPLTVTSAQKNPTAFYLCASSIMRTGNTEAFFGQGTRLTVV.

CDR3: CASSPRTSGYTYEQFF. The CDR3 region has the DNA TGTGCCAGCAGCCCAAGGACTAGCGGGTATACTTATGAGCAGTTCTTC. The chain couples TRBV7-9 to TRBJ2-1; 11 bases are shared with TRBD2. The ends lost 5 bases at V and 8 bases at J; junction bases unmatched: 11. The germline gives CDR1 SEHNR, CDR2 FQNEAQ (reference sequence). The CDR3 totals 16 residues.

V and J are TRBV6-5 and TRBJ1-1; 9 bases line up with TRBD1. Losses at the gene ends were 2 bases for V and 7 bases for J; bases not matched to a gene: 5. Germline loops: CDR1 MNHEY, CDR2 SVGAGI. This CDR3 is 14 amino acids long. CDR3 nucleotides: TGTGCCAGCAGTTACGCCGACAGGGGGGTTGAAGCTTTCTTT. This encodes CASSYADRGVEAFF.

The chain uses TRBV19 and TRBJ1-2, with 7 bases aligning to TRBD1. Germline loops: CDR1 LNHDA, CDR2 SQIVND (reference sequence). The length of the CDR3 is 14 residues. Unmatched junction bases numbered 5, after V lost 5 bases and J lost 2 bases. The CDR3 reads CASSSNRGNYGYTF. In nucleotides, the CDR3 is TGTGCCAGTAGTTCTAACAGGGGAAACTATGGCTACACCTTC. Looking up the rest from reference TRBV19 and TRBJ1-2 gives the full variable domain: DGGITQSPKYLFRKEGQNVTLSCEQNLNHDAMYWYRQDPGQGLRLIYYSQIVNDFQKGDIAEGYSVSREKKESFPLTVTSAQKNPTAFYLCASSSNRGNYGYTFGSGTRLTVV.